This record covers a single TCR beta chain. These data come from a study of blood T cell repertoires in COVID-19. About the research overall: Researchers got acute and convalescent COVID-19 samples from the United States, Italy and Spain. PBMCs, B-cell-depleted T cells, or T cells were the source of the cDNA or gDNA that made up the material.

Unmatched junction bases numbered 14, after V lost 3 bases and J lost 0 bases. CDR1 SGHAT and CDR2 FQNNGV come from the germline V gene. This CDR3 is built from 19 residues. Source study methods: Reference gene primer amplification yielded estimated nucleated cell counts. Profiled with immunoSEQ multiplex PCR; TCRdb holds only in-frame clones, not every one. V and J calls and clone size are given by that table; D and trimming were obtained from the DNA. The table has fewer than 20,000 clones, roughly nine tenths seen once. The sample comprised peripheral blood. The receptor was derived from an elderly man with acute or convalescent COVID-19. V and J are TRBV11-2 and TRBJ1-3; the match to TRBD1 covers 7 bases. This chain's CDR3 is CASSFRGVGRPSSGNTIYF. CDR3 DNA sequence: TGTGCCAGCAGCTTCAGGGGGGTGGGCCGGCCCAGCTCTGGAAACACCATATATTTT.